Below are 28 T cell receptor beta chains sequenced from a single sample in a study of identical twins. MiXCR was run by TCRdb on the 5' RACE reads, yielding one entry per CDR3 protein. The sample lists around 1.7 million distinct CDR3 sequences; around a third were seen once. Sample: cord blood. These receptors originate from a newborn girl in good health.

This clonotype was detected only a few times. V usage is TRBV25-1 and J usage is TRBJ2-1; D is possibly TRBD2 (6 bases). V was trimmed by 1 base and J by 2 bases, leaving 15 bases between them. The CDR3 has 17 amino acids. The germline gives CDR1 MGHDK, CDR2 SYGVNS. CDR3 sequence (DNA): TGTGCCAGCAGTGAATCAAATTACGGGAGTACCTACAATGAGCAGTTCTTC. Encoded protein: CASSESNYGSTYNEQFF.

The chain has TRBV14 and TRBJ2-1; no clear D gene. Germline values: CDR1 SGHDN, CDR2 FVKESK. The CDR3 length is 15 residues. With 3 bases removed from V and 4 bases from J, the gap between germline ends came to 13 bases. The chain's CDR3 is CASSQLSTAYNEQFF. The DNA for the CDR3 is TGTGCCAGCAGCCAGCTATCAACAGCTTACAATGAGCAGTTCTTC.

This clonotype was seen a few times. This chain joins TRBV6-6 and TRBJ2-3; D may be TRBD1 or TRBD2 (6 bases each). Trimming took off 2 bases at V and 5 bases at J, with 11 bases between the two ends. The CDR3 has 14 residues. The germline V gene has CDR1 MNHNY and CDR2 SVGAGI (reference sequence). The CDR3 spells CASSYGGPEDTQYF. CDR3 bases: TGTGCCAGCAGTTACGGGGGGCCGGAAGATACGCAGTATTTT.

J is TRBJ1-2 and V is TRBV29-1; tentative D call: TRBD1 (5 bases). Germline V gene data show CDR1 as SQVTM and CDR2 as ANQGSEA. Deletions cut 6 bases from V and 4 bases from J, with 9 bases between. The CDR3 sequence is 11 residues long. The CDR3 DNA is TGCAGCGTCTTCGACAGCTATGGCTACACCTTC. It encodes CSVFDSYGYTF.

The V gene is TRBV20-1, the J gene TRBJ2-7, with D possibly matching TRBD1 (6 bases). The V end was cut by 7 bases, the J end by 3 bases, with 13 bases between. This CDR3 is 12 amino acids long. Germline CDR1 DFQATT, CDR2 SNEGSKA (reference sequence). CDR3 in DNA: TGCAGTGGGGGGCAGGCCCTCTACGAGCAGTACTTC. Translated: CSGGQALYEQYF.

V is TRBV5-5 and J is TRBJ1-1; D remains unclear. Germline V gene lookup returns CDR1 SGHKS and CDR2 YYEKEE (reference sequence). V was cut by 4 bases and J by 3 bases, with 10 bases left in between. The CDR3 totals 13 residues. The CDR3, as DNA: TGTGCCAGCAGCCTAGCCCGATACACTGAAGCTTTCTTT. Protein: CASSLARYTEAFF. Complete variable domain (other parts from reference TRBV5-5 and TRBJ1-1): DAGVTQSPTHLIKTRGQQVTLRCSPISGHKSVSWYQQVLGQGPQFIFQYYEKEERGRGNFPDRFSARQFPNYSSELNVNALLLGDSALYLCASSLARYTEAFFGQGTRLTVV.

This clonotype occurred a few times. The chain recombines TRBV28 with TRBJ2-7, with TRBD1 identical over 8 bases. Unmatched junction bases numbered 8, after V lost 10 bases and J lost 0 bases. Germline CDR1 MDHEN, CDR2 SYDVKM. The CDR3 length is 14 residues. Here the CDR3 DNA reads TGTGCCATCAGGAACAGGGGGACCTCCTACGAGCAGTACTTC. As protein: CAIRNRGTSYEQYF. Together with reference TRBV28 and TRBJ2-7, the CDR3 gives the full variable domain: DVKVTQSSRYLVKRTGEKVFLECVQDMDHENMFWYRQDPGLGLRLIYFSYDVKMKEKGDIPEGYSVSREKKERFSLILESASTNQTSMYLCAIRNRGTSYEQYFGPGTRLTVT.

This chain links TRBV14 with TRBJ1-6; no clear D. Trimming took off 3 bases at V and 6 bases at J, with 6 bases between the two ends. The length of the CDR3 is 13 residues. Germline V gives CDR1 SGHDN, CDR2 FVKESK. This CDR3 is CASSQRLNSPLHF. The CDR3 DNA reads TGTGCCAGCAGCCAGCGACTTAATTCACCCCTCCACTTT.

V usage is TRBV27 and J usage is TRBJ1-5, with 7 positions matching TRBD1. The germline V gene encodes CDR1 MNHEY and CDR2 SMNVEV (reference sequence). With V trimmed by 5 bases and J by 7 bases, 14 bases remained unmatched. This CDR3 spans 16 amino acids. The CDR3 region has the DNA TGTGCCAGCAGTCCCCGGGATAGGGGGCGTTGGCAGCCCCAGCATTTT. As protein: CASSPRDRGRWQPQHF.

The chain is built from TRBV4-2 and TRBJ2-5; no definite D call. The V gene's germline CDR1 is LGHNA and CDR2 YNFKEQ. The V end was cut by 2 bases, the J end by 11 bases, with 18 bases between. The CDR3 length is 14 residues. DNA for the CDR3: TGTGCCAGCAGCCAACTTCTGGACGTCAGTGAGCAGTACTTC. Protein: CASSQLLDVSEQYF.

This clonotype has ten or more counts. This chain links TRBV27 with TRBJ2-1; 7 bases line up with TRBD2. The CDR3 has 17 amino acids. CDR1 MNHEY and CDR2 SMNVEV come from the germline V gene (reference sequence). Trimming at V came to 2 bases and at J to 3 bases, leaving 10 bases not matched to a gene. The CDR3 sequence: CASSLVSPRESYNEQFF. CDR3 coding DNA: TGTGCCAGCAGTTTAGTATCCCCGCGGGAGAGCTACAATGAGCAGTTCTTC.

The chain carries TRBV20-1 and TRBJ2-1; possibly TRBD1 or TRBD2 for D (5 bases each). CDR3 length equals 13 residues. CDR1 is DFQATT and CDR2 is SNEGSKA in the germline V gene (reference sequence). V dropped 1 base and J dropped 14 bases, with 18 bases sitting between them. CDR3 sequence (DNA): TGCAGTGCTAGAGGACTAAAGGGGCAAGGGGAGTTCTTC. It translates to CSARGLKGQGEFF.

V is TRBV20-1 and J is TRBJ2-7, with 7 nucleotides matching TRBD1. The germline V gene has CDR1 DFQATT and CDR2 SNEGSKA (reference sequence). The V gene end was trimmed by 0 bases and the J gene end by 0 bases; junction bases not matched to a gene: 8. The CDR3 has 16 residues. This CDR3 is CSARDPGQYSSYEQYF. The CDR3 DNA reads as TGCAGTGCTAGAGACCCGGGACAGTACAGCTCCTACGAGCAGTACTTC.

This clonotype was counted a few times. The chain combines TRBV10-3 with TRBJ2-1, with 15 bases lining up with TRBD2. In germline, CDR1 is ENHRY, CDR2 SYGVKD. V trimming: 7 bases; J trimming: 0 bases; junction bases outside the gene matches: 7. The length of the CDR3 is 18 residues. The CDR3 coding sequence is TGTGCCATCACACCGGGACTAGCGGGGGGCCACTCCTACAATGAGCAGTTCTTC. The encoded protein is CAITPGLAGGHSYNEQFF.

The chain couples TRBV11-3 to TRBJ2-1; TRBD2 matches 13 bases. This CDR3 region has 16 residues. Germline V lookup: CDR1 SGHNT, CDR2 YENEEA. Trimming cost V 5 bases and J 6 bases; bases outside gene matches: 7. The CDR3 loop is CASSPRTSGGVNEQFF. The CDR3, as DNA: TGTGCCAGCAGCCCTAGGACTAGCGGGGGTGTCAATGAGCAGTTCTTC.

The chain combines TRBV18 with TRBJ1-1, with 7 positions matching TRBD1. V lost 3 bases, J lost 1 base, and 5 bases stayed unmatched. The CDR3 contains 15 residues. Germline lookup yields CDR1 KGHSH and CDR2 LQKENI. The CDR3 protein is CASSPKTGTNTEAFF. DNA of the CDR3: TGTGCCAGCTCACCGAAGACAGGGACGAACACTGAAGCTTTCTTT.

This clonotype has just a few counts. The chain uses TRBV27 and TRBJ2-2; 8 positions match TRBD2. The CDR3 is 16 residues long. The trim removed 5 bases at V and 4 bases at J, leaving 9 bases unmatched. The germline V gene has CDR1 MNHEY and CDR2 SMNVEV (reference sequence). CDR3 DNA sequence: TGTGCCAGCAGTCTTCGGGAGGGCCTATCCACCGGGGAGCTGTTTTTT. Protein: CASSLREGLSTGELFF.

The chain combines TRBV20-1 with TRBJ2-1, with 7 bases that match TRBD2. This CDR3 region has 14 residues. Germline-derived CDR1 and CDR2 are DFQATT and SNEGSKA (reference sequence). Trimming took 2 bases from V and 6 from J; bases not matched to a gene: 7. Written as DNA, the CDR3 is TGCAGTGCTAGAAGGCGGCTAGCGGTCAATGAGCAGTTCTTC. This sequence encodes CSARRRLAVNEQFF.

The chain combines TRBV4-1 with TRBJ1-4; no definite D call. This CDR3 spans 14 amino acids. Germline loops: CDR1 MGHRA, CDR2 YSYEKL. V shed 1 base and J shed 4 bases, with 7 bases lying between them. The CDR3 here is CASSQARRNEKLFF. CDR3 coding DNA: TGCGCCAGCAGCCAAGCTAGACGTAATGAAAAACTGTTTTTT.

The CDR3 region has the DNA TGTGCCTGGAGGCCCGGGCCGAGGACCGGGGAGCTGTTTTTT. Its protein is CAWRPGPRTGELFF. The chain links TRBV30 to TRBJ2-2, with no clear D. Trimming removed 3 bases at V and 5 bases at J, with 13 bases between. The CDR3 loop spans 14 amino acids. Germline loops: CDR1 GTSNPN, CDR2 SVGIG (reference sequence). Full variable domain (rest looked up from reference TRBV30 and TRBJ2-2): SQTIHQWPATLVQPVGSPLSLECTVEGTSNPNLYWYRQAAGRGLQLLFYSVGIGQISSEVPQNLSASRPQDRQFILSSKKLLLSDSGFYLCAWRPGPRTGELFFGEGSRLTVL.

There are a few counts of this clonotype. The genes are TRBV5-4 and TRBJ2-1; 10 nucleotides agree with TRBD1. The J segment lost 6 bases and the V segment lost 4 bases, leaving 4 bases of the junction unmatched. Per germline, CDR1 SGHNT and CDR2 YYREEE (reference sequence). The CDR3 has 14 amino acids. CDR3 DNA sequence: TGTGCCAGCAGCGCCCGACAGGGGGCCAATGAGCAGTTCTTC. It translates to CASSARQGANEQFF.

Note on this clonotype: A read error may explain this, as a much larger clone is one base away. V and J are TRBV13 and TRBJ2-1; perhaps TRBD2 as D (5 bases). The germline V gene encodes CDR1 PRHDT and CDR2 FYEKMQ (reference sequence). This CDR3 has 13 residues. Trimming left V 0 bases short and J 10 bases short, with 10 bases between. The CDR3 spells CASSLGADYEQFF. CDR3 coding DNA: TGTGCCAGCAGCTTAGGGGCAGACTACGAGCAGTTCTTC.

The rearrangement links TRBV6-1 to TRBJ2-1; TRBD2 matches at 12 bases. Germline CDR1 MNHNS, CDR2 SASEGT. V trimming: 10 bases; J trimming: 6 bases; junction bases outside the gene matches: 7. The CDR3 runs to 14 residues. CDR3 loop: CANTGLAGLNEQFF. CDR3 in DNA: TGTGCCAACACCGGACTAGCGGGACTCAATGAGCAGTTCTTC.

DNA of the CDR3: TGTGCCAGCAGCCCAAGGGCTAGCGGGGGAGGAGATACGCAGTATTTT. As protein: CASSPRASGGGDTQYF. The J gene is TRBJ2-3, the V gene TRBV7-2, with TRBD2 identical over 10 bases. J gave up 5 bases and V 5 bases, and 10 bases lay outside the gene matches. The germline V gene has CDR1 SGHTA and CDR2 FQGNSA. The CDR3 consists of 16 residues.

The V gene is TRBV7-2, the J gene TRBJ2-3; 8 bases are shared with TRBD2. Germline CDR1 reads SGHTA; CDR2 reads FQGNSA. The CDR3 runs to 17 residues. The junction had 10 bases not matched to a gene; V was cut back by 0 bases and J by 5 bases. CDR3 amino acids: CASSLASGTRGQDTQYF. The CDR3 region has the DNA TGTGCCAGCAGCTTAGCTAGCGGGACCCGGGGGCAAGATACGCAGTATTTT.

The rearrangement links TRBV6-5 to TRBJ2-3; 9 bases fit TRBD2. Trimming at V came to 0 bases and at J to 2 bases, leaving 3 bases not matched to a gene. The CDR3 is 16 amino acids. Per germline, CDR1 MNHEY and CDR2 SVGAGI. The CDR3 nucleotides are TGTGCCAGCAGTTACTCGGAGCGGGAGGCCACAGATACGCAGTATTTT. As protein: CASSYSEREATDTQYF.

This rearrangement joins TRBV24-1 to TRBJ2-3, with D hard to call. CDR1 is KGHDR, CDR2 SFDVKD, per germline. The CDR3 totals 13 residues. V was clipped by 10 bases and J by 2 bases, with 12 bases between them. For the CDR3, the DNA is TGTGCCACTAAGGGAAGTACCACAGATACGCAGTATTTT. This encodes CATKGSTTDTQYF.

This clonotype has only one observation. The V and J genes are TRBV14 and TRBJ2-1, with 8 bases identical to TRBD2. V shed 4 bases and J 8 bases; nucleotides not matched to a gene: 13. There are 16 residues in the CDR3. CDR1 SGHDN and CDR2 FVKESK come from the germline V gene. Written as DNA, the CDR3 is TGTGCCAGCAGCCGCGCTCCGGGACTAGGGGTCGATGAGCAGTTCTTC. Protein sequence: CASSRAPGLGVDEQFF.